Here is one TCR beta chain with its context. Assay: immunoSEQ multiplex PCR; the TCRdb copy retains only in-frame clones and omits some. The data hold about 84,000 clones, with 98% observed a single time. The sample belongs to a study of technical replicates of blood from several donors. Germline V gene lookup returns CDR1 SGHVS and CDR2 FNYEAQ. CDR3 length: 14 residues. Trimming shortened V by 5 bases and J by 2 bases, and 13 bases separated the two germline ends. V is TRBV7-6 and J is TRBJ2-7, with TRBD2 as a possible D gene (5 bases). The sequenced material came from T cells isolated from PBMCs. This TCR was recovered from a human donor in good health. CDR3 DNA: TGTGCCAGCAGCCGCAACGACGGGGCCTACGAGCAGTACTTC. This encodes CASSRNDGAYEQYF.